This T cell receptor beta chain was recorded in a study of shared clonotypes between healthy human individuals. Produced via immunoSEQ multiplex PCR; TCRdb's table is partial and in-frame only. This table has approximately 2,000,000 clones, 93% appearing once. Germline values: CDR1 LGHNA, CDR2 YSLEER. V was cut by 0 bases and J by 6 bases, with 11 bases left in between. The CDR3 totals 14 residues. Positive CCR7 selection of CD45RO-negative cells yielded the naive CD8 cells, and terminally differentiated effector memory CD45RA+ cells were excluded. The chain couples TRBV4-3 to TRBJ1-1; a possible D gene is TRBD1 (6 bases). The sample consisted of naive CD8+ T cells from PBMCs. This TCR was recovered from a man between 18 and 29 years old in good health. Some clones in this sample may be carry-over from other donors' samples. CDR3 bases: TGCGCCAGCAGCCAAGATGGGGGGGCCGCTGAAGCTTTCTTT. It codes for CASSQDGGAAEAFF.